This T cell receptor (beta chain) was obtained from a study of response to subunit inactivated influenza vaccine. Study results and caveats: The authors offered the suggestion that each seasonal influenza vaccination recruits few new T cells.

TCRdb called the RT-PCR reads again in MiXCR, with one record for every CDR3 protein. The sample contains 650,000 to 800,000 distinct CDR3 sequences, approximately 13% of which appear only once. The CDR3 consists of 12 residues. The V gene's germline CDR1 is MNHEY and CDR2 SMNVEV (reference sequence). V gave up 2 bases and J gave up 12 bases, with 11 bases separating them. With respect to this clonotype: What it binds is unknown.

The TCR was taken from a man aged 50 to 60 who received an inactivated influenza vaccine. This material consisted of PBMCs from blood, taken 14 days before vaccination. The J gene is TRBJ2-1, the V gene TRBV27; TRBD1 might be the D (6 bases). CDR3 loop: CASSLTAGAQFF. The CDR3, as DNA: TGTGCCAGCAGTTTAACGGCAGGGGCGCAGTTCTTC.